One and the same sample provided the 15 T cell receptor beta chains below, sequenced in a study of CD8 T cells in Susac syndrome. With random hexamers, reverse transcription was performed on about 0.5 to 1 ug of RNA. From the immunoSEQ multiplex PCR reads, TCRdb called clonotypes with MiXCR, one entry per CDR3 protein. There are 200,000 or so distinct CDR3 sequences in the sample; approximately 94% occur only once, and approximately 0.1% lies in the top ten. Sequenced: CD4+ T cells from PBMCs. These receptor sequences come from a human donor with Susac syndrome.

The chain employs TRBV15 and TRBJ1-6; 7 nucleotides agree with TRBD1. Trimming at V came to 5 bases and at J to 7 bases, leaving 11 bases not matched to a gene. Germline assignment: CDR1 LNHNV and CDR2 YYDKDF (reference sequence). The CDR3 runs to 16 residues. CDR3 bases: TGTGCCACCAGCGCCCCTGGACAGGAGAAAAATTCACCCCTCCACTTT. Translation gives CATSAPGQEKNSPLHF.

The chain is built from TRBV6-1 and TRBJ2-5, with 7 bases that match TRBD1. This CDR3 is built from 15 residues. The V gene's germline CDR1 is MNHNS and CDR2 SASEGT. The V and J ends lost 7 bases and 1 base, in that order; junction bases with no gene match: 9. The CDR3 protein is CASNQGRGIQETQYF. For the CDR3, the DNA is TGTGCCAGCAATCAGGGCAGGGGGATCCAAGAGACCCAGTACTTC.

V is TRBV30 and J is TRBJ2-3, with a weak D call TRBD2 (5 bases). In germline, CDR1 is GTSNPN, CDR2 SVGIG (reference sequence). The V end lost 2 bases, the J end lost 0 bases, and 6 bases lay between the germline ends. This CDR3 has 13 residues. CDR3 coding DNA: TGTGCCTGGAGTCAGCGGAGCACAGATACGCAGTATTTT. Protein: CAWSQRSTDTQYF.

The rearrangement uses TRBV29-1 and TRBJ1-2, with D maybe TRBD1 (6 bases). V was shortened by 3 bases and J by 7 bases, with 12 bases between the two germline ends. This CDR3 has 12 residues. Germline V gene lookup returns CDR1 SQVTM and CDR2 ANQGSEA. This CDR3 reads CSVDAGAGGYTF. DNA for the CDR3: TGCAGCGTTGACGCAGGGGCGGGTGGCTACACCTTC. Supplemented by reference TRBV29-1 and TRBJ1-2, the full variable domain reads SAVISQKPSRDICQRGTSLTIQCQVDSQVTMMFWYRQQPGQSLTLIATANQGSEATYESGFVIDKFPISRPNLTFSTLTVSNMSPEDSSIYLCSVDAGAGGYTFGSGTRLTVV.

The CDR3 DNA reads as TGTGCCTGGAGTGTAGAGAGATACAATGAGCAGTTCTTC. It specifies CAWSVERYNEQFF. The J gene is TRBJ2-1, the V gene TRBV30, with D hard to call. Germline V CDR1 and CDR2: GTSNPN, SVGIG (reference sequence). CDR3 size: 13 residues. Deletions cut 0 bases from V and 4 bases from J, with 7 bases between.

The chain carries TRBV20-1 and TRBJ2-3, with D perhaps matching TRBD1 (6 bases). Germline CDR1 DFQATT, CDR2 SNEGSKA (reference sequence). This CDR3 spans 13 amino acids. Trimming shortened V by 4 bases and J by 8 bases, and 16 bases separated the two germline ends. The CDR3 spells CSATRQAGSTQYF. The CDR3 coding sequence is TGCAGTGCTACCAGACAGGCTGGGAGTACGCAGTATTTT.

This clonotype was recorded once. As DNA, the CDR3 is TGTGCCACTAGTACGGTAACAGATACGCAGTATTTT. It specifies CATSTVTDTQYF. The chain joins TRBV12-3 or TRBV12-4 to TRBJ2-3; D remains unclear. There are 12 residues in the CDR3. V lost 10 bases and J lost 3, with 11 bases in between.

The V call is TRBV20-1, the J call TRBJ1-6, with 11 bases lining up with TRBD1. The trim removed 3 bases at V and 9 bases at J, leaving 4 bases unmatched. CDR1 DFQATT and CDR2 SNEGSKA come from the germline V gene (reference sequence). The CDR3 sequence is 14 residues long. The CDR3 here is CSARGQGDGSPLHF. DNA for the CDR3: TGCAGTGCTAGGGGACAGGGGGACGGTTCACCCCTCCACTTT.

This chain connects TRBV29-1 to TRBJ1-5; D possibly corresponds to TRBD1 (5 bases). The CDR3 has 12 amino acids. V was shortened by 7 bases and J by 4 bases, with 11 bases between the two germline ends. Germline V gene lookup returns CDR1 SQVTM and CDR2 ANQGSEA. The CDR3 here is CSAGWGNQPQHF. For the CDR3, the DNA is TGCAGCGCTGGCTGGGGGAATCAGCCCCAGCATTTT.

The chain employs TRBV10-3 and TRBJ1-3; D unclear. Trimming took 4 bases from V and 0 from J, leaving 10 bases between them. This CDR3 comprises 15 residues. The germline V gene encodes CDR1 ENHRY and CDR2 SYGVKD. For the CDR3, the DNA is TGTGCCATCAGTGGGCTGGGATCCTCTGGAAACACCATATATTTT. Its protein is CAISGLGSSGNTIYF.

The CDR3, as DNA: TGTGCCAGCAGACCTGGGACCGGGGAGCTGTTTTTT. It encodes CASRPGTGELFF. The V gene is TRBV27, the J gene TRBJ2-2; D unresolved. The germline V and J ends were trimmed by 6 bases and 5 bases, with 7 bases remaining between them. The germline CDR1 and CDR2 sequences are MNHEY and SMNVEV (reference sequence). This CDR3 has 12 residues.

This clonotype was recorded only once. The chain joins TRBV20-1 to TRBJ1-2, with TRBD1 as a possible D gene (6 bases). The ends were cut back, 7 bases at V and 8 bases at J, with 17 bases in the middle. The germline gives CDR1 DFQATT, CDR2 SNEGSKA (reference sequence). This CDR3 contains 12 residues. The CDR3 reads CSVAAGEGGYTF. The DNA of the CDR3 is TGCAGTGTGGCGGCAGGGGAGGGCGGCTACACCTTC.

The CDR3 reads CASKGQVTGNSPLHF. The CDR3 nucleotides are TGTGCCTCAAAGGGACAGGTGACGGGGAATTCACCCCTCCACTTT. The chain carries TRBV30 and TRBJ1-6; 8 bases fit TRBD1. This CDR3 spans 15 amino acids. Germline CDR1 GTSNPN, CDR2 SVGIG (reference sequence). With 7 bases clipped from V and 7 bases from J, the junction kept 12 bases outside the gene matches.

The J gene is TRBJ2-7, the V gene TRBV20-1, with 11 bases that match TRBD2. Germline V gene lookup returns CDR1 DFQATT and CDR2 SNEGSKA (reference sequence). J was trimmed by 7 bases and V by 6 bases; bases with no gene match: 8. The CDR3 sequence is 13 residues long. The CDR3 DNA reads as TGCAGTGCCTTTAGCGGGGGGGTAGGTGAGCAGTACTTC. It specifies CSAFSGGVGEQYF.

This clonotype was seen just once. V usage is TRBV30 and J usage is TRBJ2-5, with 8 bases lining up with TRBD2. J gave up 5 bases and V 0 bases, and 8 bases lay outside the gene matches. The CDR3 sequence is 15 residues long. Germline CDR1 and CDR2: GTSNPN and SVGIG (reference sequence). CDR3 DNA sequence: TGTGCCTGGAGTGTACGGAGCGGGGGAGGGGAGACCCAGTACTTC. Translation: CAWSVRSGGGETQYF.